The 9 T cell receptor beta chains listed next were all sequenced from one sample in a study of T cells expressing NK-cell markers. TCRdb re-called the 5' RACE reads; one entry per CDR3 protein, DNA not given. The sample shows fewer than 550,000 distinct CDR3 sequences, and almost 1.5% sits with its ten largest clones. The sample taken for sequencing was blood T cells: a sorted CD56 or NKG2C T cell subset, CD4+ or CD8+ T cells, or bulk PBMC T cells (not recorded which). The receptors were gathered from a woman between 45 and 60 years old in good health.

V usage is TRBV4-2 and J usage is TRBJ2-3; TCRdb selects TRBD1, and the lack of DNA leaves this call unchecked. Germline CDR1 LGHNA, CDR2 YNFKEQ. The CDR3 length is 15 residues. CDR3 sequence reads: CASSQEGDGSDTQYF.

The chain joins TRBV10-3 to TRBJ2-3; TCRdb designates TRBD2, a call that cannot be tested without DNA. This CDR3 spans 16 amino acids. Looked up from germline, CDR1 is ENHRY and CDR2 is SYGVKD. CDR3 residues: CAISESFGGSTDTQYF.

The genes are TRBV14 and TRBJ2-5; TCRdb calls TRBD2, which cannot be checked without DNA. In germline, CDR1 is SGHDN, CDR2 FVKESK. The length of the CDR3 is 14 residues. The CDR3 reads CASSPFREKETQYF.

The rearrangement links TRBV6-5 to TRBJ1-2. Germline V gene sequence: CDR1 MNHEY, CDR2 SVGAGI. This CDR3 is 13 amino acids long. The CDR3 loop is CASSYSGQYGYTF.

The chain employs TRBV5-1 and TRBJ2-2. Germline CDR1 and CDR2: SGHRS and YFSETQ. The CDR3 loop spans 15 amino acids. The CDR3 reads CASSSMIANTGELFF.

J is TRBJ2-1 and V is TRBV7-8; no DNA is available, so the TRBD1 call from TCRdb remains unchecked. This CDR3 is 16 amino acids long. The V gene's germline CDR1 is SGHVS and CDR2 FQNEAQ. The CDR3 sequence is CASSGRRDHSYNEQFF.

The V call is TRBV5-1, the J call TRBJ2-2; checking the TCRdb D call of TRBD1 is not possible without DNA. In germline, CDR1 is SGHRS, CDR2 YFSETQ. The length of the CDR3 is 16 residues. The CDR3: CASSPKWDSITGELFF.

The chain carries TRBV30 and TRBJ1-3. Germline CDR1 is GTSNPN and CDR2 is SVGIG (reference sequence). The CDR3 extends over 14 amino acids. Here the CDR3 reads CAGGRRNSGNTIYF.

The CDR3 sequence is CSVETGLDTQYF. The chain couples TRBV20-1 to TRBJ2-3; the D gene TCRdb calls, TRBD1, cannot be checked with no DNA. CDR1 and CDR2 from the germline V gene are DFQATT and SNEGSKA (reference sequence). CDR3 length: 12 amino acids.